These T cell receptor beta chains were read from a single sample in a study of shared clonotypes between healthy human individuals. Here immunoSEQ multiplex PCR was the method, and the copy in TCRdb shows in-frame clones only, minus some. The table lists about 2 million clones, about 94% of them singletons. Specimen: naive CD8+ T cells sorted from blood. Receptors originate from a man aged 18 to 29 in good health. CDR3s include the opening cysteine and the closing phenylalanine or tryptophan. Each record gives: J gene, D gene, V gene, CDR3 protein. D genes are given only for firm matches.

>TRBJ2-7|.|TRBV12-1
CASSFRGTSRSYEQYF
>TRBJ1-1|.|TRBV2
CASSTTGGGGRYTEAFF
>TRBJ1-6|TRBD1|TRBV27
CASSITNRGGSPLHF
>TRBJ2-2|.|TRBV10-1
CASRDTGELFF
>TRBJ2-1|.|TRBV5-1
CASSLEGGSYNEQFF
>TRBJ2-1|.|TRBV30
CAWSAGEISYNEQFF
>TRBJ2-7|.|TRBV28
CASSFQDKERGRQYF
>TRBJ1-2|.|TRBV6-5
CASREGVGYTF
>TRBJ2-5|.|TRBV30
CAWSTLAVGETQYF
>TRBJ2-3|.|TRBV21-1
CASSKNGRDTQYF
>TRBJ2-7|.|TRBV18
CASSPPPQAATSYEQYF
>TRBJ2-7|.|TRBV4-2
CASSPRRGRDEQYF
>TRBJ2-7|TRBD2|TRBV19
CASSTSGGAYEQYF
>TRBJ1-1|.|TRBV5-1
CASSFGSYTEAFF
>TRBJ2-7|.|TRBV9
CASSSRRDEKYEQYF
>TRBJ2-7|TRBD1|TRBV7-9
CASSTGQGTSYEQYF
>TRBJ2-7|.|TRBV4-1
CASSQDRVSDEQYF
>TRBJ1-2|.|TRBV2
CASPQGQYGYTF
>TRBJ2-7|.|TRBV10-3
CAMSRDGAYEQYF
>TRBJ2-7|.|TRBV27
CASSGWGAGYEQYF
>TRBJ2-7|TRBD1|TRBV10-2
CASTGTDTYEQYF
>TRBJ2-5|.|TRBV5-8
CASGNEGTSQETQYF
>TRBJ2-1|.|TRBV30
CAWSGLSYNEQFF
>TRBJ2-3|TRBD2|TRBV12-5
CASGLNPIAGSSTDTQYF
>TRBJ2-7|TRBD1|TRBV5-1
CASSLAGTEIYEQYF
>TRBJ2-7|.|TRBV6-1
CASSEVPGKQYF
>TRBJ1-3|.|TRBV21-1
CASSRGFPGNTIYF
>TRBJ1-1|.|TRBV6-5
CASSASRGANTEAFF
>TRBJ2-7|.|TRBV5-1
CASSLQDGSYEQYF
>TRBJ1-4|.|TRBV6-1
CASSVLGATNEKLFF
>TRBJ2-5|.|TRBV7-9
CASWYGVTGTQYF
>TRBJ2-5|.|TRBV12-5
CASGLFVTGETQYF
>TRBJ2-1|TRBD2|TRBV6-5
CASSPLAGVNNEQFF
>TRBJ2-7|.|TRBV5-4
CASSLSNSEEQYF
>TRBJ1-1|.|TRBV30
CAWSLGSTEAFF
>TRBJ1-6|.|TRBV6-5
CASSYSGGGSPLHF